What follows is one T cell receptor (beta chain) and its context. Trimming at V came to 4 bases and at J to 5 bases, leaving 2 bases not matched to a gene. The germline CDR1 and CDR2 sequences are SQVTM and ANQGSEA. The CDR3 sequence is 11 residues long. The sample is drawn from a study of blood T cell repertoires in COVID-19. Across the study: Material from acute and convalescent COVID-19 was sourced from the United States, Italy and Spain.

Per the original data handling: Reference gene primer amplification in the assay estimated nucleated cell counts. Sequenced by immunoSEQ multiplex PCR; TCRdb stores in-frame clones only, minus some. V and J calls and clone size follow that table, whereas D and trimming were derived from the DNA. This sample yields more than 70,000 clones, of which roughly nine tenths are seen a single time; under 6.5% belongs to the top ten. Sequencing was carried out using peripheral blood. V gene TRBV29-1 combines with J gene TRBJ2-7; 7 bases are a match to TRBD1. This TCR came from a woman aged 18-30 years with acute or convalescent COVID-19. CDR3: CSVAGTDEQYF. The CDR3 DNA reads as TGCAGCGTTGCGGGGACAGACGAGCAGTACTTC.